These 29 T cell receptor beta chains originate from one sample sequenced in a study of blood T cell repertoires in COVID-19. Measured with immunoSEQ multiplex PCR; TCRdb has only the in-frame clones, and not every one. The data contain some 230,000 clones, about 85% of them singletons. The sample was peripheral blood. These receptors were collected from a man aged 45-65 years who had recovered from COVID-19.

The chain is built from TRBV5-1 and TRBJ2-5; 9 bases are a match to TRBD2. The V gene end was trimmed by 7 bases and the J gene end by 5 bases; junction bases not matched to a gene: 18. The germline gives CDR1 SGHRS, CDR2 YFSETQ. The length of the CDR3 is 17 residues. The CDR3 nucleotides read TGCGCCAGCTCCCTTGGCAAGACTAGCGGAGAGGGGGAGACCCAGTACTTC. Protein product: CASSLGKTSGEGETQYF.

CDR3 in DNA: TGTGCCAGCAGCCAATGGGGTAGGGGTAACACCGGGGAGCTGTTTTTT. It encodes CASSQWGRGNTGELFF. V and J are TRBV4-2 and TRBJ2-2; the D gene is possibly TRBD1 (5 bases). CDR3 length: 16 amino acids. V was cut by 2 bases and J by 2 bases, with 12 bases left in between. Germline V gene sequence: CDR1 LGHNA, CDR2 YNFKEQ.

This clone was observed a handful of times. This chain joins TRBV2 and TRBJ2-1; 11 nucleotides agree with TRBD2. Germline-derived CDR1 and CDR2 are SNHLY and FYNNEI. V lost 5 bases to trimming and J lost 4 bases; unmatched junction nucleotides: 4. There are 15 residues in the CDR3. As DNA, the CDR3 is TGTGCCAGCAGTACGACTAGCGGGGATTACAATGAGCAGTTCTTC. This translates into CASSTTSGDYNEQFF. Variable domain in full (rest from reference TRBV2 and TRBJ2-1): EPEVTQTPSHQVTQMGQEVILRCVPISNHLYFYWYRQILGQKVEFLVSFYNNEISEKSEIFDDQFSVERPDGSNFTLKIRSTKLEDSAMYFCASSTTSGDYNEQFFGPGTRLTVL.

V gene TRBV28 combines with J gene TRBJ2-7; a possible D gene is TRBD2 (6 bases). Per germline, CDR1 MDHEN and CDR2 SYDVKM. V was clipped by 4 bases and J by 0 bases, with 13 bases between them. The CDR3 is made up of 15 amino acids. The CDR3 DNA reads TGTGCCAGCAGTTGGGAGGTGGGAAGCTCCTACGAGCAGTACTTC. Its protein product is CASSWEVGSSYEQYF. Filled out from reference TRBV28 and TRBJ2-7, the complete variable domain reads DVKVTQSSRYLVKRTGEKVFLECVQDMDHENMFWYRQDPGLGLRLIYFSYDVKMKEKGDIPEGYSVSREKKERFSLILESASTNQTSMYLCASSWEVGSSYEQYFGPGTRLTVT.

The chain has TRBV7-7 and TRBJ2-5; the D gene is possibly TRBD1 (6 bases). CDR1 SSHAT and CDR2 FNYEAQ come from the germline V gene (reference sequence). The CDR3 totals 15 residues. V gave up 2 bases and J gave up 1 base, with 11 bases separating them. CDR3 amino acids: CASSLYRAVQETQYF. Written as DNA, the CDR3 is TGTGCCAGCAGCTTATACAGGGCCGTCCAAGAGACCCAGTACTTC.

The sample holds a few counts of this clone. The V call is TRBV7-9, the J call TRBJ2-7; D might be TRBD2 (5 bases). This CDR3 region has 16 residues. CDR1 is SEHNR, CDR2 FQNEAQ, per germline (reference sequence). Trimming shortened V by 2 bases and J by 0 bases, and 14 bases separated the two germline ends. The CDR3 DNA reads as TGTGCCAGCAGCTTAAGGGTGGACGCGGGCTCCTACGAGCAGTACTTC. Protein product: CASSLRVDAGSYEQYF. Full variable domain (outside the CDR3, taken from reference TRBV7-9 and TRBJ2-7): DTGVSQNPRHKITKRGQNVTFRCDPISEHNRLYWYRQTLGQGPEFLTYFQNEAQLEKSRLLSDRFSAERPKGSFSTLEIQRTEQGDSAMYLCASSLRVDAGSYEQYFGPGTRLTVT.

This clone is medium-sized within its sample. The chain has TRBV4-2 and TRBJ2-1; TRBD2 matches 12 bases. The CDR3 has 15 amino acids. Germline CDR1 reads LGHNA; CDR2 reads YNFKEQ. The V and J ends lost 3 bases and 5 bases, in that order; junction bases with no gene match: 2. The CDR3 sequence: CASSHLAGGNNEQFF. CDR3 coding DNA: TGTGCCAGCAGCCACCTAGCGGGAGGGAACAATGAGCAGTTCTTC.

This clone was seen just once. This chain uses TRBV28 with TRBJ1-2; TRBD1 is a possible D gene (6 bases). The CDR3 totals 15 residues. V was cut by 3 bases and J by 6 bases, with 17 bases left in between. The V gene's germline CDR1 is MDHEN and CDR2 SYDVKM. CDR3 in amino acids: CASSFGWGRDHGYTF. The CDR3 DNA reads TGTGCCAGCAGTTTTGGCTGGGGGCGAGACCATGGCTACACCTTC.

This rearrangement joins TRBV7-9 to TRBJ2-7; 9 nucleotides agree with TRBD1. The CDR3 has 17 amino acids. Per the germline V gene, CDR1 is SEHNR and CDR2 is FQNEAQ (reference sequence). V lost 5 bases to trimming and J lost 5 bases; unmatched junction nucleotides: 16. CDR3 nucleotide sequence: TGTGCCAGCAGCCGACCCCCCTTCCGACAGGGGGACGACGAGCAGTACTTC. Protein: CASSRPPFRQGDDEQYF.

The rearrangement uses TRBV7-2 and TRBJ2-5; 9 bases align to TRBD2. Trimming at V came to 2 bases and at J to 4 bases, leaving 17 bases not matched to a gene. This CDR3 spans 19 amino acids. Germline values: CDR1 SGHTA, CDR2 FQGNSA. The CDR3, as DNA: TGTGCCAGCAGCTTAATACCCAGATGGTGGCGGGAGGGACGAGAGACCCAGTACTTC. It codes for CASSLIPRWWREGRETQYF.

The rearrangement joins TRBV5-5 to TRBJ1-1, with unresolved D. The CDR3 is 17 residues long. V lost 3 bases and J 1 base, leaving 19 bases between the germline ends. CDR1 is SGHKS, CDR2 YYEKEE, per germline (reference sequence). The CDR3 nucleotides read TGTGCCAGCAGCTCAACCGGGTCTTATAACACGAACACTGAAGCTTTCTTT. This encodes CASSSTGSYNTNTEAFF.

V usage is TRBV18 and J usage is TRBJ2-3; 7 bases are a match to TRBD1. The CDR3 spans 16 residues. Germline V gene sequence: CDR1 KGHSH, CDR2 LQKENI. The ends lost 0 bases at V and 4 bases at J; junction bases unmatched: 7. CDR3 DNA sequence: TGTGCCAGCTCACCACCGGAGACAGGGTTCGCAGATACGCAGTATTTT. Its protein is CASSPPETGFADTQYF.

The chain has TRBV9 and TRBJ1-3; D possibly corresponds to TRBD1 (5 bases). Trimming shortened V by 3 bases and J by 1 base, and 11 bases separated the two germline ends. The CDR3 has 15 residues. The germline gives CDR1 SGDLS, CDR2 YYNGEE. The CDR3 is CASSGGQKSGNTIYF. The CDR3 DNA reads TGTGCCAGCAGCGGTGGACAAAAATCTGGAAACACCATATATTTT.

The chain couples TRBV6-5 to TRBJ2-7; TRBD1 is a possible D gene (6 bases). Germline lookup yields CDR1 MNHEY and CDR2 SVGAGI. The V end was cut by 5 bases, the J end by 5 bases, with 16 bases between. The CDR3 is 14 residues long. The CDR3 is CASSRQVLPHEQYF. CDR3 bases: TGTGCCAGCAGTAGACAGGTGCTTCCCCACGAGCAGTACTTC.

This chain links TRBV18 with TRBJ1-1; D is uncertain. Germline lookup yields CDR1 KGHSH and CDR2 LQKENI. This CDR3 is 15 amino acids long. Trimming shortened V by 1 base and J by 0 bases, and 9 bases separated the two germline ends. The CDR3 DNA reads as TGTGCCAGCTCACCACTCAGGCAAATGAACACTGAAGCTTTCTTT. It translates to CASSPLRQMNTEAFF.

V and J are TRBV3-1 (or the pseudogene TRBV3-2) and TRBJ2-3, with 9 bases that match TRBD2. CDR1 LGHDT and CDR2 YNNKEL come from the germline V gene (reference sequence). The length of the CDR3 is 17 residues. V lost 4 bases, J lost 4 bases, and 12 bases stayed unmatched. The CDR3: CASSRAVPSGMADTQYF. The CDR3 DNA sequence: TGTGCCAGCAGCCGAGCGGTCCCTAGCGGGATGGCAGATACGCAGTATTTT.

This clone was observed once. The chain has TRBV28 and TRBJ2-3; TRBD2 aligns across 11 bases. The CDR3 is 17 amino acids. V lost 6 bases to trimming and J lost 1 base; unmatched junction nucleotides: 9. From germline, CDR1 is MDHEN and CDR2 SYDVKM. CDR3 sequence (DNA): TGTGCCAGCAGCAAAGCCGGGACTAGCGGTCGCACAGATACGCAGTATTTT. It specifies CASSKAGTSGRTDTQYF.

This CDR3 reads CASNIQGQGPYEQYF. Written as DNA, the CDR3 is TGTGCCAGCAACATCCAGGGACAGGGACCCTACGAGCAGTACTTC. The genes are TRBV2 and TRBJ2-7; 9 nucleotides align to TRBD1. The CDR3 sequence is 15 residues long. Germline V gene sequence: CDR1 SNHLY, CDR2 FYNNEI. Unmatched junction bases numbered 9, after V lost 7 bases and J lost 2 bases.

CDR3 sequence reads: CASSDRGQGAQGYTF. For the CDR3, the DNA is TGTGCCAGCAGTGATCGGGGTCAGGGGGCTCAGGGCTACACCTTC. The V and J genes are TRBV25-1 and TRBJ1-2; 8 positions match TRBD1. J gave up 8 bases and V 3 bases, and 11 bases lay outside the gene matches. Germline V gene sequence: CDR1 MGHDK, CDR2 SYGVNS. The CDR3 extends over 15 amino acids.

This chain connects TRBV28 to TRBJ1-5; D perhaps matches TRBD1 (6 bases). Germline V gene data show CDR1 as MDHEN and CDR2 as SYDVKM. V was trimmed by 5 bases and J by 0 bases, leaving 11 bases between them. The CDR3 spans 15 residues. The DNA for the CDR3 is TGTGCCAGCAGTGCTGGGGGCCCTAGCAATCAGCCCCAGCATTTT. Protein: CASSAGGPSNQPQHF. Full variable domain (remainder filled in from reference TRBV28 and TRBJ1-5): DVKVTQSSRYLVKRTGEKVFLECVQDMDHENMFWYRQDPGLGLRLIYFSYDVKMKEKGDIPEGYSVSREKKERFSLILESASTNQTSMYLCASSAGGPSNQPQHFGDGTRLSIL.

J is TRBJ2-7 and V is TRBV30, with D maybe TRBD1 (6 bases). V was trimmed by 2 bases and J by 4 bases, leaving 12 bases between them. The CDR3 is 13 amino acids. Germline V gene lookup returns CDR1 GTSNPN and CDR2 SVGIG (reference sequence). The CDR3 coding sequence is TGTGCCTGGAGTCGACAGGTAGGATACGAGCAGTACTTC. This codes for CAWSRQVGYEQYF.

The V and J genes are TRBV7-7 and TRBJ2-1, with TRBD2 identical over 10 bases. Germline V gives CDR1 SSHAT, CDR2 FNYEAQ (reference sequence). The CDR3 has 17 amino acids. The V gene end was trimmed by 5 bases and the J gene end by 0 bases; junction bases not matched to a gene: 7. CDR3 loop: CASSPSPSGSSYNEQFF. The DNA for the CDR3 is TGTGCCAGCAGCCCCTCACCTAGCGGGAGCTCCTACAATGAGCAGTTCTTC.

This sequence joins TRBV6-5 and TRBJ2-1; 7 nucleotides match TRBD2. Germline V gene data show CDR1 as MNHEY and CDR2 as SVGAGI. The CDR3 extends over 16 amino acids. Trimming removed 0 bases from V and 6 bases from J; junction bases left unmatched: 8. In DNA, the CDR3 is TGTGCCAGCAGTTACTCGACTAGCTCTGGAAGCAATGAGCAGTTCTTC. Residues: CASSYSTSSGSNEQFF.

This clone was seen only a few times. This chain joins TRBV7-9 and TRBJ2-5; 7 positions agree with TRBD2. V shed 4 bases, J shed 5 bases, and the junction held 7 bases outside the gene matches. Looked up from germline, CDR1 is SEHNR and CDR2 is FQNEAQ (reference sequence). CDR3 length equals 14 residues. Here the CDR3 reads CASSSKGGSETQYF. CDR3 bases: TGTGCCAGCAGCTCAAAGGGAGGGTCGGAGACCCAGTACTTC.

V usage is TRBV28 and J usage is TRBJ2-2; 8 bases match TRBD2. Germline trimming cut 6 bases from V and 0 bases from J; bases unmatched to any gene: 6. The CDR3 is 16 amino acids. Germline loops: CDR1 MDHEN, CDR2 SYDVKM. The CDR3 DNA reads as TGTGCCAGCAGGCCGGCGGGAGGACCGAACACCGGGGAGCTGTTTTTT. Translation gives CASRPAGGPNTGELFF. The full variable domain, its missing parts supplied by reference TRBV28 and TRBJ2-2, is DVKVTQSSRYLVKRTGEKVFLECVQDMDHENMFWYRQDPGLGLRLIYFSYDVKMKEKGDIPEGYSVSREKKERFSLILESASTNQTSMYLCASRPAGGPNTGELFFGEGSRLTVL.

The chain recombines TRBV19 with TRBJ2-3; 9 nucleotides agree with TRBD2. After removal of 3 bases from V and 0 bases from J, the junction contained 10 bases not matched to a gene. The CDR3 sequence is 18 residues long. CDR1 and CDR2 (germline): LNHDA, SQIVND (reference sequence). The CDR3 reads CASSIGTTSGPSTDTQYF. The CDR3 nucleotides are TGTGCCAGTAGTATTGGGACGACTAGCGGACCTAGCACAGATACGCAGTATTTT.

This clone was seen a few times. This chain joins TRBV10-2 and TRBJ2-7; D is perhaps TRBD1 (7 bases). From germline, CDR1 is WSHSY and CDR2 SAAADI. CDR3 length: 17 residues. V lost 5 bases, J lost 2 bases, and 22 bases lay in between. The CDR3 DNA sequence: TGCGCCAGCAGTACCAGACAGGGATGGGAGCGGGCCTACGAGCAGTACTTC. Protein: CASSTRQGWERAYEQYF.

The rearrangement joins TRBV11-2 to TRBJ1-1; 7 nucleotides agree with TRBD1. The V gene end was trimmed by 5 bases and the J gene end by 7 bases; junction bases not matched to a gene: 10. CDR3 length: 14 amino acids. Germline V gene lookup returns CDR1 SGHAT and CDR2 FQNNGV. The DNA for the CDR3 is TGTGCCAGCAGCGACGGACAGGCTAGCGATGAAGCTTTCTTT. It is translated as CASSDGQASDEAFF.

This chain links TRBV11-3 with TRBJ2-5; D might be TRBD2 (5 bases). Germline values: CDR1 SGHNT, CDR2 YENEEA. Trimming shortened V by 1 base and J by 2 bases, and 20 bases separated the two germline ends. The CDR3 length is 18 residues. The CDR3 spells CASSLGSLANPTQETQYF. The CDR3 DNA is TGTGCCAGCAGCTTAGGGTCGCTAGCCAACCCAACTCAAGAGACCCAGTACTTC.